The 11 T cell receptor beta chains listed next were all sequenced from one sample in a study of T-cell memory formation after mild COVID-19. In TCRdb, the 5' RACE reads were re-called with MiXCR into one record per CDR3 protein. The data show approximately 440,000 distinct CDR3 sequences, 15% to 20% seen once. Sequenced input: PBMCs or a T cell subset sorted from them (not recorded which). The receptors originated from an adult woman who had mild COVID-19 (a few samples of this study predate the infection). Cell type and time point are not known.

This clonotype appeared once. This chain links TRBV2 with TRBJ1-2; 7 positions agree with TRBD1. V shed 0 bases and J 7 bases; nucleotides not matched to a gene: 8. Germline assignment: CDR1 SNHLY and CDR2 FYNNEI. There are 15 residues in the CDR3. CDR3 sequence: CASSEAGGDSGGYTF. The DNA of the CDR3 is TGTGCCAGCAGTGAAGCAGGAGGGGACAGCGGTGGCTACACCTTC. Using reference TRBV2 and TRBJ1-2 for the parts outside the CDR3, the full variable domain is EPEVTQTPSHQVTQMGQEVILRCVPISNHLYFYWYRQILGQKVEFLVSFYNNEISEKSEIFDDQFSVERPDGSNFTLKIRSTKLEDSAMYFCASSEAGGDSGGYTFGSGTRLTVV.

CDR3: CSARGQGEETQYF. CDR3 coding DNA: TGCAGTGCTAGAGGCCAGGGGGAAGAGACCCAGTACTTC. The chain uses TRBV20-1 and TRBJ2-5; 7 positions agree with TRBD1. J gave up 3 bases and V 1 base, and 2 bases lay outside the gene matches. Germline V gene data show CDR1 as DFQATT and CDR2 as SNEGSKA (reference sequence). The CDR3 is 13 residues long.

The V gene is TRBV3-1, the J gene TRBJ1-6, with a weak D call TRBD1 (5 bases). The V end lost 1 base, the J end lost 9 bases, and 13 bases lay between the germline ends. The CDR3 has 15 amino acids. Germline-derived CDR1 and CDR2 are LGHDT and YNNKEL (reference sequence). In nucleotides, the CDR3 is TGTGCCAGCAGCCAAGGTGGGGGGAGGGGTTCACCCCTCCACTTT. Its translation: CASSQGGGRGSPLHF. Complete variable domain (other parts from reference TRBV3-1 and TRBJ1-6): DTAVSQTPKYLVTQMGNDKSIKCEQNLGHDTMYWYKQDSKKFLKIMFSYNNKELIINETVPNRFSPKSPDKAHLNLHINSLELGDSAVYFCASSQGGGRGSPLHFGNGTRLTVT.

CDR3 region: CASSSDGGYGYTF. The CDR3 region has the DNA TGCGCCAGCAGCTCGGATGGAGGTTATGGCTACACCTTC. The chain couples TRBV5-1 to TRBJ1-2; the D is unclear. The CDR3 runs to 13 residues. In germline, CDR1 is SGHRS, CDR2 YFSETQ. V gave up 3 bases and J gave up 5 bases, with 11 bases separating them.

The CDR3 nucleotides are TGTGCCAGCAGCAGTCGACTGGATTCACCCCTCCACTTT. Protein product: CASSSRLDSPLHF. The chain is built from TRBV9 and TRBJ1-6, with D unresolved. CDR1 SGDLS and CDR2 YYNGEE come from the germline V gene. Deletions cut 4 bases from V and 8 bases from J, with 10 bases between. The CDR3 is made up of 13 amino acids.

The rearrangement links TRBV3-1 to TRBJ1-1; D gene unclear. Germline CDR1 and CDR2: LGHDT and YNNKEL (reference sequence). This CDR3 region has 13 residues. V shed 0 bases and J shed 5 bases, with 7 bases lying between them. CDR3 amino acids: CASSQELITEAFF. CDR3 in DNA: TGTGCCAGCAGCCAAGAATTAATAACTGAAGCTTTCTTT. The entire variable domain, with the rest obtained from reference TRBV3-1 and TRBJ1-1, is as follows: DTAVSQTPKYLVTQMGNDKSIKCEQNLGHDTMYWYKQDSKKFLKIMFSYNNKELIINETVPNRFSPKSPDKAHLNLHINSLELGDSAVYFCASSQELITEAFFGQGTRLTVV.

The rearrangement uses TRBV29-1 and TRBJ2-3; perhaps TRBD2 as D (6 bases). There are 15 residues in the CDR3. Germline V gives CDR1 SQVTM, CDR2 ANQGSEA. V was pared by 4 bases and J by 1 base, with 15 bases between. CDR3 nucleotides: TGCAGCGTTGGGGGGACTCTAAGGGGCACAGATACGCAGTATTTT. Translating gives CSVGGTLRGTDTQYF.

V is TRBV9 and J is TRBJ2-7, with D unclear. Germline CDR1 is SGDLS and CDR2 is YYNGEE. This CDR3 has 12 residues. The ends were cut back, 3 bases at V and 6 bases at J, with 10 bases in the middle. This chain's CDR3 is CASSDEMGEQYF. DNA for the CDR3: TGTGCCAGCAGCGATGAGATGGGCGAGCAGTACTTC.

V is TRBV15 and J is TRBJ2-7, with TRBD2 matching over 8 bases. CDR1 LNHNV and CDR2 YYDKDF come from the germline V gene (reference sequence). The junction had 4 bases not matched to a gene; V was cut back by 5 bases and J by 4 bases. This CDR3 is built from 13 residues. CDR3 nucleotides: TGTGCCACCAGCCTCGGGGGGGGTTACGAGCAGTACTTC. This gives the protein CATSLGGGYEQYF. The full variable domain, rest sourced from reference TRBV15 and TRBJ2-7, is DAMVIQNPRYQVTQFGKPVTLSCSQTLNHNVMYWYQQKSSQAPKLLFHYYDKDFNNEADTPDNFQSRRPNTSFCFLDIRSPGLGDTAMYLCATSLGGGYEQYFGPGTRLTVT.

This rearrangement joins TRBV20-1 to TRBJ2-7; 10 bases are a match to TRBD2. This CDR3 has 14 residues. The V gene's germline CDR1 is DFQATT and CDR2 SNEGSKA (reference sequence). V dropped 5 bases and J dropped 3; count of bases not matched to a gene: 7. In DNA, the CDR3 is TGCAGTGCTTCGAGGACTAGCGGCTTCTACGAGCAGTACTTC. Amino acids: CSASRTSGFYEQYF.

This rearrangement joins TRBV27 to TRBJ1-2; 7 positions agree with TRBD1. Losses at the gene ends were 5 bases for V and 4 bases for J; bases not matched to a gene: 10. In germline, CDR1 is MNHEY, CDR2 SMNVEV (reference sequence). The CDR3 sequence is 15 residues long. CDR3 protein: CASSKQGSLSYGYTF. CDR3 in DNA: TGTGCCAGCAGTAAACAGGGGTCCCTCTCCTATGGCTACACCTTC.